This paragraph covers one TCR beta chain sequence. These data belong to a study of shared clonotypes between healthy human individuals. Measured with immunoSEQ multiplex PCR; TCRdb has only the in-frame clones, and not every one. The sample holds roughly 2,000,000 clones, roughly 94% seen once. The CDR3 runs to 12 residues. CDR1 is SGHAT, CDR2 FQNNGV, per germline. The naive CD8 subset, CD45RO-negative cells positively selected for CCR7, excluded terminally differentiated effector memory CD45RA+ cells. The chain combines TRBV11-2 with TRBJ2-7; 9 positions agree with TRBD2. Specimen: naive CD8+ T cells sorted from blood. The source is a young man in good health. The CDR3 DNA sequence: TGTACCTCTAGCGGGACCCCGTTAGAGCAGTACTTC. Protein: CTSSGTPLEQYF.